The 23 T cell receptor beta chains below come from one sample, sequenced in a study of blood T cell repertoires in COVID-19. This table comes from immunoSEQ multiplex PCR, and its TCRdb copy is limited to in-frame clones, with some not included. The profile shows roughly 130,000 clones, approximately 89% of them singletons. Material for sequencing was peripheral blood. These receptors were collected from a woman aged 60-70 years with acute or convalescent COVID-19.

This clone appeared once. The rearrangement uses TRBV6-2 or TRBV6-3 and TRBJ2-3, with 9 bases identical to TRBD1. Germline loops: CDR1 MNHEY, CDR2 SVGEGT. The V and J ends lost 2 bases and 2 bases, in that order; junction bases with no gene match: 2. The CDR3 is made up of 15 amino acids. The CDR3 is CASSYGTGNTDTQYF. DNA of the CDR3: TGTGCCAGCAGTTACGGGACAGGGAACACAGATACGCAGTATTTT.

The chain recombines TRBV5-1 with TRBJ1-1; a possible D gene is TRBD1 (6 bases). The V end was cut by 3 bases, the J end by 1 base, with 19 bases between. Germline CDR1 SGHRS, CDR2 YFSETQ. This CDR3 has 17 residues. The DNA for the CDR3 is TGCGCCAGCAGCTGGGCGGGGGACAACAATCCGAACACTGAAGCTTTCTTT. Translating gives CASSWAGDNNPNTEAFF.

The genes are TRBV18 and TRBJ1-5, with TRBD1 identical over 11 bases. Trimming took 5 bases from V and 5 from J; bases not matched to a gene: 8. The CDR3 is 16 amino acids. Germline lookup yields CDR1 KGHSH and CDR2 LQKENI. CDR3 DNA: TGTGCCAGCTCAACACTTGGACAGGGGGCAGATCAGCCCCAGCATTTT. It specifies CASSTLGQGADQPQHF.

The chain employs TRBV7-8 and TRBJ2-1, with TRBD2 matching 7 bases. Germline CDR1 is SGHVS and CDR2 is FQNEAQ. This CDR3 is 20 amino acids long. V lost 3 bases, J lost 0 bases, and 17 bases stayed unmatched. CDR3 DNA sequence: TGTGCCAGCAGCTTCCCGACTAAGCGGGACCCCCTCAGCTCCTACAATGAGCAGTTCTTC. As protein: CASSFPTKRDPLSSYNEQFF. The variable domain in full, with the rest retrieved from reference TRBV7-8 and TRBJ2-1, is GAGVSQSPRYKVAKRGQDVALRCDPISGHVSLFWYQQALGQGPEFLTYFQNEAQLDKSGLPSDRFFAERPEGSVSTLKIQRTQQEDSAVYLCASSFPTKRDPLSSYNEQFFGPGTRLTVL.

The CDR3 nucleotides read TGTGCCAGCAGCCCCTCGGGACTAGCAAACCGGGAGCTGTTTTTT. It codes for CASSPSGLANRELFF. The chain employs TRBV7-2 and TRBJ2-2; 9 bases fit TRBD2. The V segment lost 5 bases and the J segment 9 bases; nucleotides outside the gene matches: 10. CDR3 size: 15 residues. Germline V gene lookup returns CDR1 SGHTA and CDR2 FQGNSA.

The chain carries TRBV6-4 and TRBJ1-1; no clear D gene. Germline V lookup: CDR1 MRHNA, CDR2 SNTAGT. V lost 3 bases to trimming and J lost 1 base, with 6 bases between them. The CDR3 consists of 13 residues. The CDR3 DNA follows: TGTGCCAGCAGTGAACAGAAGAACACTGAAGCTTTCTTT. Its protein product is CASSEQKNTEAFF.

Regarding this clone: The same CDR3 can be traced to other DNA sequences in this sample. The CDR3 DNA sequence: TGTGCCAGTAGTATTAGGGGTGGAACCTCTGGAAACACCATATATTTT. This translates into CASSIRGGTSGNTIYF. V and J are TRBV19 and TRBJ1-3; TRBD1 is a possible D gene (5 bases). CDR1 LNHDA and CDR2 SQIVND come from the germline V gene (reference sequence). With 3 bases removed from V and 0 bases from J, the gap between germline ends came to 12 bases. This CDR3 is built from 16 residues.

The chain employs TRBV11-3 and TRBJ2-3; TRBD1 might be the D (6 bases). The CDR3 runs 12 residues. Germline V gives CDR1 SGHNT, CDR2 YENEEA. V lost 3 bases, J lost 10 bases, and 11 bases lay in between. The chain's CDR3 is CASSFSGAAQYF. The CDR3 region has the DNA TGTGCCAGCAGCTTCTCAGGGGCGGCGCAGTATTTT.

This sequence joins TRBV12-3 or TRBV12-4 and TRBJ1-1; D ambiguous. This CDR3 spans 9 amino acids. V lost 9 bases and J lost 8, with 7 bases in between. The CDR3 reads CASGLEAFF. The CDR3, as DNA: TGTGCCAGTGGACTGGAAGCTTTCTTT.

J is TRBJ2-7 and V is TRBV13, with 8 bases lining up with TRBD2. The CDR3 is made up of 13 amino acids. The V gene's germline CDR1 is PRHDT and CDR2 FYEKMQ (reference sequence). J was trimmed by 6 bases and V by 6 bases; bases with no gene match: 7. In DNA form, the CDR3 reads TGTGCCAGCAGACGGGGGACTAGTAGCGAGCAGTACTTC. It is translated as CASRRGTSSEQYF.

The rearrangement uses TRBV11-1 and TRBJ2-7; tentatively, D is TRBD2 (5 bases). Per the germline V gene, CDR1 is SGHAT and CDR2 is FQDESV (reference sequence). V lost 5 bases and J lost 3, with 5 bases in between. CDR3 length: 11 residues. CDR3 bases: TGTGCCAGCAGCCGGGGCTACGAGCAGTACTTC. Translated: CASSRGYEQYF.

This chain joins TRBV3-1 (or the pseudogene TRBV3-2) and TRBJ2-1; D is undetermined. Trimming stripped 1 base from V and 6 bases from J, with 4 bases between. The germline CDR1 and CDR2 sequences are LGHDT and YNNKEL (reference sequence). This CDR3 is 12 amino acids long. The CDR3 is CASSQVANEQFF. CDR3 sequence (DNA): TGTGCCAGCAGCCAAGTAGCCAATGAGCAGTTCTTC.

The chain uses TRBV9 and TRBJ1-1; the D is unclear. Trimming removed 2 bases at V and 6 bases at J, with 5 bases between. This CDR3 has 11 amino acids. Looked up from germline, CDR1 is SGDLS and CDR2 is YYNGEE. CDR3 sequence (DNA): TGTGCCAGCAGCGTTTCTGCTGAAGCTTTCTTT. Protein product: CASSVSAEAFF.

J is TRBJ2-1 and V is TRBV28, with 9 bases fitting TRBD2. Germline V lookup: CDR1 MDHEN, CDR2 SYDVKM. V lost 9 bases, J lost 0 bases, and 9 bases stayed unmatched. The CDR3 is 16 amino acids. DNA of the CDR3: TGTGCCAGTGGGGGGGTGCGGGAGGGCTCCTACAATGAGCAGTTCTTC. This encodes CASGGVREGSYNEQFF.

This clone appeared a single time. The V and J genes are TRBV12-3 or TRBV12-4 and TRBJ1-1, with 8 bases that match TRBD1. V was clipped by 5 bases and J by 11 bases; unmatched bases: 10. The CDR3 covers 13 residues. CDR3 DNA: TGTGCCAGCAGTCTATCAATGGACAGGGAGGCTTTCTTT. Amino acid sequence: CASSLSMDREAFF.

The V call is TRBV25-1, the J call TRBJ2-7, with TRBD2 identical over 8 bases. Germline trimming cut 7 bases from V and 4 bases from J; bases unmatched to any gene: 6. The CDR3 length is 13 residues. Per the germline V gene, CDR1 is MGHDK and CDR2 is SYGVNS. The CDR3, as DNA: TGTGCCAGCAAGGTTGCGGGGGGTTACGAGCAGTACTTC. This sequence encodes CASKVAGGYEQYF.

CDR3 residues: CASSETATLYNEQFF. In DNA, the CDR3 is TGTGCCAGTAGCGAGACAGCTACCCTCTACAATGAGCAGTTCTTC. The rearrangement uses TRBV19 and TRBJ2-1, with a tentative D call TRBD1 (5 bases). Germline CDR1 reads LNHDA; CDR2 reads SQIVND (reference sequence). Deletions cut 6 bases from V and 3 bases from J, with 15 bases between. There are 15 residues in the CDR3.

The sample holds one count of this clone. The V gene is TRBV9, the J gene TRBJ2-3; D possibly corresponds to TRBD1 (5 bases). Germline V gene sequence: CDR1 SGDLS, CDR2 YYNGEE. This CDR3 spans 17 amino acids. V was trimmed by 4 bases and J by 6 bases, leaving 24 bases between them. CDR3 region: CASSPQKGRIGADTQYF. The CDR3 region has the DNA TGTGCCAGCAGCCCCCAGAAAGGTCGTATAGGGGCCGATACGCAGTATTTT. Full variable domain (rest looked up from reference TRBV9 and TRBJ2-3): DSGVTQTPKHLITATGQRVTLRCSPRSGDLSVYWYQQSLDQGLQFLIQYYNGEERAKGNILERFSAQQFPDLHSELNLSSLELGDSALYFCASSPQKGRIGADTQYFGPGTRLTVL.

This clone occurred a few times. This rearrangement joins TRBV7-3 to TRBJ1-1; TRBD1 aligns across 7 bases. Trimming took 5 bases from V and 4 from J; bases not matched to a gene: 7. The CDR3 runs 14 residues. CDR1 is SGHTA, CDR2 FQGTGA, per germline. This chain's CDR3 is CASSITGAATEAFF. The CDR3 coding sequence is TGTGCCAGCAGCATCACAGGGGCGGCCACTGAAGCTTTCTTT.

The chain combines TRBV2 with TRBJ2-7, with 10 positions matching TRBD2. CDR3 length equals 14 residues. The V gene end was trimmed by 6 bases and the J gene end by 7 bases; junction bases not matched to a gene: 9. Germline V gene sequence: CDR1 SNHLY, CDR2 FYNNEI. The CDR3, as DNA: TGTGCCAGCAGCTTGCTAGCGGGAGAGGGAGAGCAGTACTTC. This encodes CASSLLAGEGEQYF.

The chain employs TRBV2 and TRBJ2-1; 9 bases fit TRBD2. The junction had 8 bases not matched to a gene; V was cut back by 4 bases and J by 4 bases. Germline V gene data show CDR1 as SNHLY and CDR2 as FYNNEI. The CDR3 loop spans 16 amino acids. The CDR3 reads CASSGTPGLAYNEQFF. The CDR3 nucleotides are TGTGCCAGCAGTGGAACCCCGGGACTAGCATACAATGAGCAGTTCTTC. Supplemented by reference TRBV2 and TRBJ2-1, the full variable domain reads EPEVTQTPSHQVTQMGQEVILRCVPISNHLYFYWYRQILGQKVEFLVSFYNNEISEKSEIFDDQFSVERPDGSNFTLKIRSTKLEDSAMYFCASSGTPGLAYNEQFFGPGTRLTVL.

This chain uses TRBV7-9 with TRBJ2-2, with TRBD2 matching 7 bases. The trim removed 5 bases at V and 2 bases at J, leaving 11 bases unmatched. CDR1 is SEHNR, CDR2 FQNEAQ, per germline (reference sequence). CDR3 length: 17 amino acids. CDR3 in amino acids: CASSLAGEVDNTGELFF. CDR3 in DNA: TGTGCCAGCAGCCTCGCGGGAGAGGTAGATAACACCGGGGAGCTGTTTTTT.

CDR3: CASSEDRGDQPQHF. The CDR3 nucleotides are TGTGCCAGCAGTGAAGACAGGGGGGATCAGCCCCAGCATTTT. J is TRBJ1-5 and V is TRBV2; 8 bases map to TRBD1. Germline lookup yields CDR1 SNHLY and CDR2 FYNNEI. With 1 base clipped from V and 5 bases from J, the junction kept 1 base outside the gene matches. The CDR3 is 14 amino acids. The entire variable domain, with the rest obtained from reference TRBV2 and TRBJ1-5, is as follows: EPEVTQTPSHQVTQMGQEVILRCVPISNHLYFYWYRQILGQKVEFLVSFYNNEISEKSEIFDDQFSVERPDGSNFTLKIRSTKLEDSAMYFCASSEDRGDQPQHFGDGTRLSIL.